The clone carrying this TCR beta chain was observed a few times. Its antigen is not known. Trimming removed 0 bases at V and 4 bases at J, with 14 bases between. This CDR3 is 16 amino acids long. Per germline, CDR1 MNHEY and CDR2 SVGAGI. This sample stems from a study of T cell repertoires in aging, cancer and after chemotherapy. Findings of the study overall: Age-matched healthy donors had significantly more diverse, less clonal blood TCR repertoires than untreated cancer patients. Across the chemotherapy interval, each cancer cohort showed higher median generation probability, suggesting thymic rebound. Immunological memory after chemotherapy cannot be judged from the repertoire data.

Rearranged V-D-J TRB sequences were amplified with a mixed TRB-A/B primer pool. MiXCR was run by TCRdb on the multiplex PCR reads, yielding one entry per CDR3 protein. The sample has under 10,000 distinct CDR3 sequences; around a third are singletons. Peripheral blood genomic DNA, not sorted cells or RNA, was the template. V usage is TRBV6-5 and J usage is TRBJ2-3, with D perhaps matching TRBD1 (8 bases). The sequenced material came from blood. The TCR sequence derives from a human donor in good health. The CDR3 sequence: CASSYSSGTGPDTQYF. For the CDR3, the DNA is TGTGCCAGCAGTTACTCGAGCGGGACAGGCCCAGATACGCAGTATTTT.